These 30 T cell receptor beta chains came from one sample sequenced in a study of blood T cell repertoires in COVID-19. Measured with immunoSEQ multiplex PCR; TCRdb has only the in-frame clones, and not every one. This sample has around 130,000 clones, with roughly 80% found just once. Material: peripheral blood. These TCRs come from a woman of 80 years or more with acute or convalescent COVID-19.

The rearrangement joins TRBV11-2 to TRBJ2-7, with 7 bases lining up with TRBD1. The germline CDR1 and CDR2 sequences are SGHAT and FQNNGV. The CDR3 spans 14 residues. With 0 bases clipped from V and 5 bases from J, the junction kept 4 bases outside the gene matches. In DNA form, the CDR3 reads TGTGCCAGCAGCTTAGAACAGGGGTCCCACGAGCAGTACTTC. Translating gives CASSLEQGSHEQYF.

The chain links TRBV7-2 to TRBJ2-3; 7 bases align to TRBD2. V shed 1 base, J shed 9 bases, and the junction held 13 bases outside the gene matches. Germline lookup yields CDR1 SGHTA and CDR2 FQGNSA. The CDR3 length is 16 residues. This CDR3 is CASSLEIRAGWNTQYF. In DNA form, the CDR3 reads TGTGCCAGCAGCTTAGAAATTAGAGCGGGGTGGAACACGCAGTATTTT.

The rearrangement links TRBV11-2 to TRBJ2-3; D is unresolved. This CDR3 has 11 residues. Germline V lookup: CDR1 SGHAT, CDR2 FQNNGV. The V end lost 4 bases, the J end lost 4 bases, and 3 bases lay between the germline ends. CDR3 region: CASSSSDTQYF. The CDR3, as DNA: TGTGCCAGCAGCTCGTCAGATACGCAGTATTTT.

The DNA of the CDR3 is TGTGCCTGGAGTGCTCACTACAGGGCCGGGGAGCTGTTTTTT. Residues: CAWSAHYRAGELFF. The chain links TRBV30 to TRBJ2-2; D is perhaps TRBD1 (6 bases). V dropped 1 base and J dropped 6 bases, with 12 bases sitting between them. Germline CDR1 is GTSNPN and CDR2 is SVGIG (reference sequence). The CDR3 is made up of 14 amino acids.

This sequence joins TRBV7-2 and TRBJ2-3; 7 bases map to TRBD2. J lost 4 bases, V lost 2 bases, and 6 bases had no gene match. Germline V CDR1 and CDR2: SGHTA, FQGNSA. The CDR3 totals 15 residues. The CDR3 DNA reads TGTGCCAGCAGCTTACGGACGGGAGGATCAGATACGCAGTATTTT. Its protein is CASSLRTGGSDTQYF.

The CDR3 sequence is CASSLSGTGVNTIYF. For the CDR3, the DNA is TGTGCCAGCAGTTTATCCGGGACAGGAGTAAACACCATATATTTT. J is TRBJ1-3 and V is TRBV6-5; 8 nucleotides line up with TRBD1. With V trimmed by 4 bases and J by 6 bases, 8 bases remained unmatched. Germline CDR1 reads MNHEY; CDR2 reads SVGAGI. The CDR3 covers 15 residues.

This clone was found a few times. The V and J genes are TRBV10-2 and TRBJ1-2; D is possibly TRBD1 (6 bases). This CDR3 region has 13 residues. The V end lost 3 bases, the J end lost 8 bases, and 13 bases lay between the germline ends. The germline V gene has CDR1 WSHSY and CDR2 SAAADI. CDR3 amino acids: CASSEAGVGGYTF. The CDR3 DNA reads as TGCGCCAGCAGTGAAGCAGGGGTAGGGGGCTACACCTTC.

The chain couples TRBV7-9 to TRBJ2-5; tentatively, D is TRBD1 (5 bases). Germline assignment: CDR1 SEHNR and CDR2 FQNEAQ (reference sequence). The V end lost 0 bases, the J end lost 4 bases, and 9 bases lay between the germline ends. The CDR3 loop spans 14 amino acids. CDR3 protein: CASSLAGQAETQYF. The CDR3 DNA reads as TGTGCCAGCAGCTTAGCGGGGCAGGCAGAGACCCAGTACTTC.

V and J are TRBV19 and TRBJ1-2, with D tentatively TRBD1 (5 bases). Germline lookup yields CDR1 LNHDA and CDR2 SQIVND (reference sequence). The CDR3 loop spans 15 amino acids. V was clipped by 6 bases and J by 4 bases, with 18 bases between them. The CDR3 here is CASRVSRDTFYGYTF. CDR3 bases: TGTGCCAGTAGGGTATCCAGGGATACCTTCTATGGCTACACCTTC.

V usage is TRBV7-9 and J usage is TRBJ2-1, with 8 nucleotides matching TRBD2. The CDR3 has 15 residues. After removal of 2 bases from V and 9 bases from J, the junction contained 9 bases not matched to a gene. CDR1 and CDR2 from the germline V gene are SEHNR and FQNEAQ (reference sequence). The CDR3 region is CASSLNGGANSEQFF. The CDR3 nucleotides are TGTGCCAGCAGCTTAAACGGGGGGGCAAACAGTGAGCAGTTCTTC.

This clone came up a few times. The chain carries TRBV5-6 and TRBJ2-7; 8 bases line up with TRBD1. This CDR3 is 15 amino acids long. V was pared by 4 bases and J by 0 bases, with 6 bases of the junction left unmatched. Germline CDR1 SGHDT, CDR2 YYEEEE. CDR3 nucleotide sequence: TGTGCCAGCAGCCCTGACAGGGGTTTCTCCTACGAGCAGTACTTC. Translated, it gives CASSPDRGFSYEQYF. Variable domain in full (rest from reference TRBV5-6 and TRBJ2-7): DAGVTQSPTHLIKTRGQQVTLRCSPKSGHDTVSWYQQALGQGPQFIFQYYEEEERQRGNFPDRFSGHQFPNYSSELNVNALLLGDSALYLCASSPDRGFSYEQYFGPGTRLTVT.

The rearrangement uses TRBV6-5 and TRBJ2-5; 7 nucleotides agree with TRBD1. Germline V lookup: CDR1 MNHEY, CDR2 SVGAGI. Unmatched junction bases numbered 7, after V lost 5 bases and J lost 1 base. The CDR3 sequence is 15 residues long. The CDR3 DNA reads TGTGCCAGCAGTCGCACCCAGGGGGTCCAAGAGACCCAGTACTTC. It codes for CASSRTQGVQETQYF.

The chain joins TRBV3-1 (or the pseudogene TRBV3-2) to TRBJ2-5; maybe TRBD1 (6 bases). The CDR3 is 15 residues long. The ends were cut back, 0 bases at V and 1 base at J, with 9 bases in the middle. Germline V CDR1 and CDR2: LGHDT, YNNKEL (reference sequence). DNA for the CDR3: TGTGCCAGCAGCCAAGATGTGGGGGCCCAAGAGACCCAGTACTTC. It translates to CASSQDVGAQETQYF.

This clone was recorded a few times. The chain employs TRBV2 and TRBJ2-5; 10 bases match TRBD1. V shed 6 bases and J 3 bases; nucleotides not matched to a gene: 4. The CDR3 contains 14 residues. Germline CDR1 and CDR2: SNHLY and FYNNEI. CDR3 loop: CASRRGTGEETQYF. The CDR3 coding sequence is TGTGCCAGCAGGAGGGGGACAGGGGAAGAGACCCAGTACTTC.

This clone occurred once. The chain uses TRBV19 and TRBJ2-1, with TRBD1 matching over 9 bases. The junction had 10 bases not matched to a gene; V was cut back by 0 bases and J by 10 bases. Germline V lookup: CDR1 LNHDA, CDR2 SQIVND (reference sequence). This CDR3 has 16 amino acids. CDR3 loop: CASSIEGTGLRREQFF. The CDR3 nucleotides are TGTGCCAGTAGTATAGAGGGGACAGGGTTAAGAAGGGAGCAGTTCTTC.

DNA of the CDR3: TGTGCCACCAGCAGAGACGTGGGGGCGCCTTTCAATCAGCCCCAGCATTTT. This translates into CATSRDVGAPFNQPQHF. This rearrangement joins TRBV15 to TRBJ1-5, with D maybe TRBD1 (6 bases). The germline V gene encodes CDR1 LNHNV and CDR2 YYDKDF (reference sequence). V was trimmed by 0 bases and J by 3 bases, leaving 15 bases between them. This CDR3 comprises 17 residues.

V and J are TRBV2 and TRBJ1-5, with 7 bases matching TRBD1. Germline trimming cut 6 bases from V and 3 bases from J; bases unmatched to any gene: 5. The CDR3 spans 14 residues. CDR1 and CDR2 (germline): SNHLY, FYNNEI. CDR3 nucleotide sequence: TGTGCCAGCAGAACGGGACAGTACAATCAGCCCCAGCATTTT. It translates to CASRTGQYNQPQHF.

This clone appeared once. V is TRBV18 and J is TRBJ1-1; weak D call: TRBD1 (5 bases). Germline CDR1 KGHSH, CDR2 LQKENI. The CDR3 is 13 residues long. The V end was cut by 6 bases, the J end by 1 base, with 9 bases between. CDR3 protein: CASSQGGNTEAFF. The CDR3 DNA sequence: TGTGCCAGCTCCCAGGGTGGGAACACTGAAGCTTTCTTT.

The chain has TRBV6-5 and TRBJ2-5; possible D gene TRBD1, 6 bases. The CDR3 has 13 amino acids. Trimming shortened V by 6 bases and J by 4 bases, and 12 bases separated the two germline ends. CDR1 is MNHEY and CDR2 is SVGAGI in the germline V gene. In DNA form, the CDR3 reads TGTGCCAGCAGCTGGACAGTTTCAGAGACCCAGTACTTC. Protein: CASSWTVSETQYF.

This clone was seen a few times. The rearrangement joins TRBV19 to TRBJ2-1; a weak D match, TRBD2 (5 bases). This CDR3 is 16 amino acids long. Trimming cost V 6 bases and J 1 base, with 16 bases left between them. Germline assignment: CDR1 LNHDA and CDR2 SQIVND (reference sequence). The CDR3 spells CASSPLLRRSYNEQFF. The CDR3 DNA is TGTGCCAGTAGCCCTTTATTGAGGAGGTCCTACAATGAGCAGTTCTTC. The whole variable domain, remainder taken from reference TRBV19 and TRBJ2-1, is DGGITQSPKYLFRKEGQNVTLSCEQNLNHDAMYWYRQDPGQGLRLIYYSQIVNDFQKGDIAEGYSVSREKKESFPLTVTSAQKNPTAFYLCASSPLLRRSYNEQFFGPGTRLTVL.

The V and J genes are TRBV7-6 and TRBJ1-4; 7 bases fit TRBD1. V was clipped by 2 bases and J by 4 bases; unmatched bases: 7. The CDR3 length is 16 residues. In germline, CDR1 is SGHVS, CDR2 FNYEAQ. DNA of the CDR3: TGTGCCAGCAGCTTAAGAGGGGGCGCAGATAATGAAAAACTGTTTTTT. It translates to CASSLRGGADNEKLFF.

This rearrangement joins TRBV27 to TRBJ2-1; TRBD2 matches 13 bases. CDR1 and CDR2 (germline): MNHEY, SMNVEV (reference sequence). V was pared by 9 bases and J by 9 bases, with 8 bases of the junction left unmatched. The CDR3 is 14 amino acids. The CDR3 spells CASKTSGRQREQFF. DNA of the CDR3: TGTGCCAGTAAGACTAGCGGGAGGCAGCGTGAGCAGTTCTTC.

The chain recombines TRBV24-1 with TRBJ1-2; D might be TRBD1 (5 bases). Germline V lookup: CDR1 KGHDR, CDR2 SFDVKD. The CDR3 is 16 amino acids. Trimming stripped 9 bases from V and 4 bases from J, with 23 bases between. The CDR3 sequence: CATPRQGTLKAYGYTF. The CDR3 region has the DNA TGTGCCACCCCCAGGCAGGGTACTCTTAAGGCCTATGGCTACACCTTC.

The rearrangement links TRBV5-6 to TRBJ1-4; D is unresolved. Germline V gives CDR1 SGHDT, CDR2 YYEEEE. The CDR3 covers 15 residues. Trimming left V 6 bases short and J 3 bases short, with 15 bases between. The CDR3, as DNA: TGTGCCAGCACCCTCTCTGCTGGAGCTAATGAAAAACTGTTTTTT. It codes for CASTLSAGANEKLFF. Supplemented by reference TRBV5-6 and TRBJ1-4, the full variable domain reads DAGVTQSPTHLIKTRGQQVTLRCSPKSGHDTVSWYQQALGQGPQFIFQYYEEEERQRGNFPDRFSGHQFPNYSSELNVNALLLGDSALYLCASTLSAGANEKLFFGSGTQLSVL.

The CDR3 loop is CASSLGRRGRGVTEAFF. CDR3 bases: TGTGCCAGCAGCTTAGGTCGCAGGGGGCGCGGGGTCACTGAAGCTTTCTTT. The V call is TRBV11-3, the J call TRBJ1-1, with 8 bases matching TRBD1. The CDR3 is made up of 17 amino acids. Losses at the gene ends were 1 base for V and 4 bases for J; bases not matched to a gene: 11. Germline V gene lookup returns CDR1 SGHNT and CDR2 YENEEA.

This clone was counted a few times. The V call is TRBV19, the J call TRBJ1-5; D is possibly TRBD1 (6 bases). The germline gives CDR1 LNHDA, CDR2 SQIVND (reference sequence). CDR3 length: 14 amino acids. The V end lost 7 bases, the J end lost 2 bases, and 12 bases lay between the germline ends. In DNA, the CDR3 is TGTGCCAGTACTACAGGGTCGGGCAATCAGCCCCAGCATTTT. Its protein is CASTTGSGNQPQHF.

CDR3 sequence (DNA): TGTGCCAGCGCCCGGGGGGGGAGCACAGATACGCAGTATTTT. This codes for CASARGGSTDTQYF. The chain links TRBV6-1 to TRBJ2-3; 8 nucleotides match TRBD2. There are 14 residues in the CDR3. V was pared by 8 bases and J by 0 bases, with 4 bases of the junction left unmatched. Germline CDR1 and CDR2: MNHNS and SASEGT.

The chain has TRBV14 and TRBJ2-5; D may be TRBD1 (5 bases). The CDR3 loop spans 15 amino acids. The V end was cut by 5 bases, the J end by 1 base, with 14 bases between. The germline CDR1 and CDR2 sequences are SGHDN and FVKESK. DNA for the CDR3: TGTGCCAGCAGCTTATGGGGCGAACCCCAAGAGACCCAGTACTTC. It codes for CASSLWGEPQETQYF.

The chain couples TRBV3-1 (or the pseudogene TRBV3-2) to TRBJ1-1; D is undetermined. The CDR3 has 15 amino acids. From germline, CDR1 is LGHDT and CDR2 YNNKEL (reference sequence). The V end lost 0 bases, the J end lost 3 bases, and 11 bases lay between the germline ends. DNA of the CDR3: TGTGCCAGCAGCCAAGAATGGGAGGTGCACACTGAAGCTTTCTTT. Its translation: CASSQEWEVHTEAFF.

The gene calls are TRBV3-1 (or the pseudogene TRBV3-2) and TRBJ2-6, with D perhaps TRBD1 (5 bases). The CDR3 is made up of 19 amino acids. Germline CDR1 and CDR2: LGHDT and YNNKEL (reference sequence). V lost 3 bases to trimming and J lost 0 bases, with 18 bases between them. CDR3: CASSQPTVPGASGANVLTF. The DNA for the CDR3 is TGTGCCAGCAGCCAGCCCACAGTCCCTGGGGCCTCTGGGGCCAACGTCCTGACTTTC.